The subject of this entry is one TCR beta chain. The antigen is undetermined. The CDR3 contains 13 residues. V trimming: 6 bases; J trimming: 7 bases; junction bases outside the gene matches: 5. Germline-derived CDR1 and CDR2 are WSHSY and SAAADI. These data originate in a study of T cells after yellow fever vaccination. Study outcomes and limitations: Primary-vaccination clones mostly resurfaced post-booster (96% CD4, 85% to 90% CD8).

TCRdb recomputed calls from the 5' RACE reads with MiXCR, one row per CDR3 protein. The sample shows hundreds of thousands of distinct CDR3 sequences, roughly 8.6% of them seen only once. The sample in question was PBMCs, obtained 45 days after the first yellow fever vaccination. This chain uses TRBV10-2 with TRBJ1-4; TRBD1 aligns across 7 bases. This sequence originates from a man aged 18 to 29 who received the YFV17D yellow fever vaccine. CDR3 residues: CASSRGQSEKLFF. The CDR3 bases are TGCGCCAGCAGCCGGGGACAGAGTGAAAAACTGTTTTTT.